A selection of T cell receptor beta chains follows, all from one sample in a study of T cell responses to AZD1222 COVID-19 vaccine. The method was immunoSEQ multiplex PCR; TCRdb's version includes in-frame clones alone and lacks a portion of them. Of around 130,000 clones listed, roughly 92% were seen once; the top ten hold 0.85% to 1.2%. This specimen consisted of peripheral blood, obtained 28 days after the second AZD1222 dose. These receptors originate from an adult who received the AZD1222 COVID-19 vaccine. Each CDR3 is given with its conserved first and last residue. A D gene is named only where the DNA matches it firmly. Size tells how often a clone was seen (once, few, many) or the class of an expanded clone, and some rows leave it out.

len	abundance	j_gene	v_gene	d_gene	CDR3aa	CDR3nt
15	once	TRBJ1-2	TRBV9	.	CASSVRGAGDYGYTF	TGTGCCAGCAGCGTGAGGGGGGCGGGTGACTATGGCTACACCTTC
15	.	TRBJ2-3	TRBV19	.	CASSRGGGGTDTQYF	TGTGCCAGTAGTAGGGGGGGCGGAGGGACAGATACGCAGTATTTT
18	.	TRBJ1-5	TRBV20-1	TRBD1	CSASPGTGGFIGNQPQHF	TGCAGTGCTAGTCCCGGGACAGGGGGCTTTATTGGCAATCAGCCCCAGCATTTT
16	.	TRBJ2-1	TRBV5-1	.	CASSLVGQGTYNEQFF	TGCGCCAGCAGCTTGGTCGGTCAGGGTACCTACAATGAGCAGTTCTTC
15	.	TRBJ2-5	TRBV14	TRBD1	CASSKQGARGETQYF	TGTGCCAGCAGCAAACAGGGGGCTCGTGGAGAGACCCAGTACTTC
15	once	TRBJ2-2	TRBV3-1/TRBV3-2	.	CASSQDGVPSRELFF	TGTGCCAGCAGCCAAGATGGCGTACCCTCCCGGGAGCTGTTTTTT
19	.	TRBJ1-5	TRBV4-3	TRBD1	CASSQERGGRGLGNQPQHF	TGCGCCAGCAGCCAAGAGAGGGGCGGTAGGGGGCTGGGCAATCAGCCCCAGCATTTT
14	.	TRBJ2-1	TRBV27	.	CASSLGLAYNEQFF	TGTGCCAGCAGTTTAGGGCTGGCCTACAATGAGCAGTTCTTC
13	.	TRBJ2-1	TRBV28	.	CASSLNGYNEQFF	TGTGCCAGCAGTTTAAACGGCTACAATGAGCAGTTCTTC
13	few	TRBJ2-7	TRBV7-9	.	CASSRLESWEQYF	TGTGCCAGCAGCCGTTTGGAGTCTTGGGAGCAGTACTTC
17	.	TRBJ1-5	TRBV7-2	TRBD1	CASSLWTGANSNQPQHF	TGTGCCAGCAGCTTATGGACAGGAGCGAATAGCAATCAGCCCCAGCATTTT
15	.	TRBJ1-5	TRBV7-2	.	CASSLEGFGYQPQHF	TGTGCCAGCAGCTTAGAAGGGTTTGGCTATCAGCCCCAGCATTTT
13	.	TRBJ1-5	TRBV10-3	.	CAISADSDQPQHF	TGTGCCATCAGTGCGGACAGTGATCAGCCCCAGCATTTT
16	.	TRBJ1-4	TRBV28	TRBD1	CASSSAPGGFGEKLFF	TGTGCCAGCAGTTCGGCGCCAGGGGGGTTCGGCGAAAAACTGTTTTTT
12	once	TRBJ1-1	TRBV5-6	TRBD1	CASRTGGGGAFF	TGTGCCAGCAGGACAGGGGGCGGCGGAGCTTTCTTT
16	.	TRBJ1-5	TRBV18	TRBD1	CASSPEGQYSNQPQHF	TGTGCCAGCTCACCCGAGGGACAGTATAGCAATCAGCCCCAGCATTTT
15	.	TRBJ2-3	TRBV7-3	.	CASSKRWDLTDTQYF	TGTGCCAGCAGCAAACGCTGGGATCTCACAGATACGCAGTATTTT
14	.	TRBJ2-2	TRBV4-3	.	CASSQSTGVGELFF	TGCGCCAGCAGCCAATCTACAGGTGTCGGGGAGCTGTTTTTT